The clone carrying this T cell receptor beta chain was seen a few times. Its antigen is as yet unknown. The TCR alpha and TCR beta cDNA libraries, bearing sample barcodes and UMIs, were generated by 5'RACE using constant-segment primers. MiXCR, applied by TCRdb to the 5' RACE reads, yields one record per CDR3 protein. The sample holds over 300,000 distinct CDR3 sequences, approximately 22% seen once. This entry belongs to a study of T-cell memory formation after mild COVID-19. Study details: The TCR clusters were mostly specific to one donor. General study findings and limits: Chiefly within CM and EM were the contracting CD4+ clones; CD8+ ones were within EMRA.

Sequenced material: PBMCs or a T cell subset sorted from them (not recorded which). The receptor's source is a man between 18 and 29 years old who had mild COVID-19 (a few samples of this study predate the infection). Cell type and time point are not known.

CDR3: CASSLAQGPNSEQFF. The CDR3 DNA sequence: TGCGCCAGCAGCTTGGCACAGGGACCTAACAGTGAGCAGTTCTTC. The chain joins TRBV5-1 to TRBJ2-1; possibly TRBD1 for D (6 bases). The CDR3 length is 15 residues. Germline lookup yields CDR1 SGHRS and CDR2 YFSETQ. Trimming shortened V by 0 bases and J by 9 bases, and 16 bases separated the two germline ends.